A selection of T cell receptor beta chains follows, all from one sample in a study of CD8 T cells in Susac syndrome. A single record per CDR3 protein comes from TCRdb applying MiXCR to the immunoSEQ multiplex PCR reads. Of about 280,000 distinct CDR3 sequences in the sample, 70% to 90% were seen once. The sequenced sample consisted of CD8+ T cells from PBMCs. All receptors derive from a human donor with multiple sclerosis. CDR3s leave out the opening cysteine and the closing phenylalanine or tryptophan.

TRBV7-9 | ASSAEGRIEAF
TRBV28 | ASSSNNYGYT
TRBV4-1 | ASSQLGLNSPLH
TRBV2 | AIDPGLASGELF
TRBV28 | ASSFPRTELYNEQF
TRBV20-1 | SATGGDTGELF
TRBV7-9 | ASSLYGLASTDTQY
TRBV11-1 | ASSFDGGTEAF
TRBV6-1 | ASTHPTGLVQPQH
TRBV7-9 | ASSLVRGAPSHEQF
TRBV2 | ASSPGTSGNTGELF
TRBV11-1 | ASSPVGTSGSLDSYNEQF
TRBV4-1 | ASSQRSTTVITGELF
TRBV7-9 | ASLQRERGNEQF
TRBV27 | ASSPSTWGSNQPQH
TRBV9 | ASSVGGENNEQF
TRBV6-1 | ASSGPGLAGALDSYNEQF
TRBV25-1 | ASSDKGEGSKNIQY
TRBV7-9 | ASSPHDRGHEQY
TRBV5-6 | ASSLGLLVAGNEQY
TRBV19 | ASSIGGMSNEQF
TRBV4-1 | ASSYKGRSMNTEAF
TRBV30 | AWSTIGQSEQF
TRBV18 | ASSPRFLAVNTGELF
TRBV24-1 | ATSDRTGELF
TRBV28 | ASSSRLASTMQY
TRBV19 | ASSILFGAEAF
TRBV9 | ASSVHLASGNNEQF
TRBV7-9 | ASSLFAGANVLT
TRBV7-8 | ASSTGLAGVAHEQF
TRBV21-1 | ASIPREGADTGELF
TRBV20-1 | SARDEGTSGRGLSPDTQY
TRBV29-1 | SARRSGAAYEQY
TRBV2 | ASSRGLAALTDTQY
TRBV4-1 | ASSQDHLETYEQY
TRBV12-3/TRBV12-4 | ASSLPGNRDYNEQF
TRBV20-1 | SARKLANYNEQF
TRBV9 | ASSEGQSSYNEQF
TRBV13 | ASSAGDRANSPLH
TRBV12-3/TRBV12-4 | ASSPGTASSYEQY
TRBV19 | ASSRGQGNQPQH
TRBV15 | ATSTYRTDEAF
TRBV7-9 | ASSLDVKCA
TRBV27 | ASSPLGAEAF
TRBV7-9 | ASSLNTSVWF
TRBV19 | ASMGGLGKAKNIQY
TRBV18 | ASSPKVAGAPYEQY
TRBV5-1 | ASSEGTAPSNYGYT
TRBV7-8 | ASSRRLGSGSNEKLF
TRBV2 | ASRTQLAGWDTDTQY
TRBV3-1 | ASSQEAESGETQY
TRBV7-9 | ASSSMGTEAF
TRBV9 | ASSGGGTDTQY